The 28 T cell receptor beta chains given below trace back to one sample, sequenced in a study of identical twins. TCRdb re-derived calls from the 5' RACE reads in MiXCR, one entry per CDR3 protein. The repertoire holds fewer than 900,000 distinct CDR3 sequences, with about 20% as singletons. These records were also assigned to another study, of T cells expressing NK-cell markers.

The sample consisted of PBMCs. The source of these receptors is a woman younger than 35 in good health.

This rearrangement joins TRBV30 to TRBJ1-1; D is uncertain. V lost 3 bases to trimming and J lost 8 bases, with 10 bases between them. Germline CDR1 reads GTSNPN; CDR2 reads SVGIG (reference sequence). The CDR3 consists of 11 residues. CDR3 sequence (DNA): TGTGCCTGGAGAAGGGAATACGAAGCTTTCTTT. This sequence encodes CAWRREYEAFF.

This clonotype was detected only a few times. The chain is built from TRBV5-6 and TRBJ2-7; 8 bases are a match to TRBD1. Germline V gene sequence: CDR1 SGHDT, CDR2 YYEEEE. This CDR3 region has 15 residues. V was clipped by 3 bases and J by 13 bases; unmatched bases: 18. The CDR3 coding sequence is TGTGCCAGCAGCTCGTTGACCCATACGACAGGGGCACAATACTTC. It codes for CASSSLTHTTGAQYF.

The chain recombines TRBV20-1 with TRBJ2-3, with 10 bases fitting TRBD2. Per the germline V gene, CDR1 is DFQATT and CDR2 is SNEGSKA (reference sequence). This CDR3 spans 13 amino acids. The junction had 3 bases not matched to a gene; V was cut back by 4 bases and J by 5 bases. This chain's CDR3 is CSATRTSGDTQYF. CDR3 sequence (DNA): TGCAGTGCTACCAGGACTAGCGGAGATACGCAGTATTTT.

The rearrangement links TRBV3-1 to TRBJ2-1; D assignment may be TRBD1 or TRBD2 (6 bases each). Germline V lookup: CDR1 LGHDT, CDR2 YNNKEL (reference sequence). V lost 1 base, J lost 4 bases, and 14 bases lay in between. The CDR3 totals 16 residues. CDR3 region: CASSQAGGGVYNEQFF. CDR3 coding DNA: TGTGCCAGCAGCCAAGCTGGGGGCGGGGTGTACAATGAGCAGTTCTTC.

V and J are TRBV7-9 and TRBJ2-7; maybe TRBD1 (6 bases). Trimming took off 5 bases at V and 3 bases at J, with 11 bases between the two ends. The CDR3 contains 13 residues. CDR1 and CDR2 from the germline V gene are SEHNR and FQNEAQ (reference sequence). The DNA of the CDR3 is TGTGCCAGCAGCGACGGGGACATCTACGAGCAGTACTTC. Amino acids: CASSDGDIYEQYF.

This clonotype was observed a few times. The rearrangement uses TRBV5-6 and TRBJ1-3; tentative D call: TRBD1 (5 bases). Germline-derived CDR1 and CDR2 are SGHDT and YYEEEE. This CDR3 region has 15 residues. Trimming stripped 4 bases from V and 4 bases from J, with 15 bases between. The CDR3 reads CASSAGGRLGNTIYF. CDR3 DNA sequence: TGTGCCAGCAGCGCTGGGGGTCGGTTGGGAAACACCATATATTTT.

The CDR3 loop reads CAIRGESYNEQFF. CDR3 bases: TGTGCCATCAGGGGGGAGTCCTACAATGAGCAGTTCTTC. The chain couples TRBV10-3 to TRBJ2-1; D possibly uses TRBD1 or TRBD2 (5 bases each). The length of the CDR3 is 13 residues. Germline V CDR1 and CDR2: ENHRY, SYGVKD. Trimming removed 6 bases at V and 1 base at J, with 7 bases between.

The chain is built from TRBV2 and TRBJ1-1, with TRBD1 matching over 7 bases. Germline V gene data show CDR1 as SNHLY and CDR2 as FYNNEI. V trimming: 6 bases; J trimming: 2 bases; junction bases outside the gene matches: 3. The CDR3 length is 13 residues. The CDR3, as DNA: TGTGCCAGCAGACAGGGGCCCAACACTGAAGCTTTCTTT. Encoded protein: CASRQGPNTEAFF.

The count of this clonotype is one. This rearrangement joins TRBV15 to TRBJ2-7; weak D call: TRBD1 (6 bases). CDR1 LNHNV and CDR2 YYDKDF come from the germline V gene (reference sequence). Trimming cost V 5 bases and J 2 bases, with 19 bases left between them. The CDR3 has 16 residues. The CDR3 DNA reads TGTGCCACCAGCGGACCGTCAGGGGCCACCGCCTACGAGCAGTACTTC. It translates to CATSGPSGATAYEQYF.

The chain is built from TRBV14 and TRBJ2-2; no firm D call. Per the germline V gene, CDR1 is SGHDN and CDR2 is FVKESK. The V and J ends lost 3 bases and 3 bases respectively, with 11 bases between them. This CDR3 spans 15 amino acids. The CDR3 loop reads CASSQRSAYTGELFF. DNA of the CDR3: TGTGCCAGCAGCCAGCGATCAGCGTACACCGGGGAGCTGTTTTTT.

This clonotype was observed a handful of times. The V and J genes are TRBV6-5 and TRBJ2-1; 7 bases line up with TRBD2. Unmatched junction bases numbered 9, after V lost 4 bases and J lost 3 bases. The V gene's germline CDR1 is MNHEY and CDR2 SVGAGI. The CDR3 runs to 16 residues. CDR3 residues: CASSLLAGEGYNEQFF. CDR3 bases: TGTGCCAGCAGTTTACTAGCCGGGGAGGGCTACAATGAGCAGTTCTTC.

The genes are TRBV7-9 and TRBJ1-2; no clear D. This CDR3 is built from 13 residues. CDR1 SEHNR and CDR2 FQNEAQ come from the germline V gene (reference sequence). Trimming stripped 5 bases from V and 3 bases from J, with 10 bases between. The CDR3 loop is CASSRDRYYGYTF. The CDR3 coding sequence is TGTGCCAGCAGCCGAGACCGATACTATGGCTACACCTTC.

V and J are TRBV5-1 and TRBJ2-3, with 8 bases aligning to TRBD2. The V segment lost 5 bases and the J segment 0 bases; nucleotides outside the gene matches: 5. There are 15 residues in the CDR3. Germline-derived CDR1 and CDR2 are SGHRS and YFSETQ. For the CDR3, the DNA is TGCGCCAGCAGACCACGGGGGGGAAGCACAGATACGCAGTATTTT. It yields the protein CASRPRGGSTDTQYF.

Here the CDR3 reads CSAEIPGENTEAFF. CDR3 nucleotide sequence: TGCAGTGCGGAAATCCCAGGAGAAAACACTGAAGCTTTCTTT. The genes are TRBV20-1 and TRBJ1-1; D is undetermined. This CDR3 contains 14 residues. V was shortened by 6 bases and J by 2 bases, with 16 bases between the two germline ends. CDR1 is DFQATT, CDR2 SNEGSKA, per germline (reference sequence).

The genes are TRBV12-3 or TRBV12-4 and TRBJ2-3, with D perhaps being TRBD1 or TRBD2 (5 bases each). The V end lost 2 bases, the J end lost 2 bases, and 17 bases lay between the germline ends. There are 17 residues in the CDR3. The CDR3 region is CASSLYRGGPDTDTQYF. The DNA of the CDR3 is TGTGCCAGCAGTTTATACCGGGGCGGACCCGACACAGATACGCAGTATTTT.

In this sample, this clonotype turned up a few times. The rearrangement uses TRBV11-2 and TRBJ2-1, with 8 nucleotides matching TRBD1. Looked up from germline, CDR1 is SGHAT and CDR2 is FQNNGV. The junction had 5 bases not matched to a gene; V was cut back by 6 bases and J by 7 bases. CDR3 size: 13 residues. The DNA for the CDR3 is TGTGCCAGCAGGCTTGACAGGGGAAATGAGCAGTTCTTC. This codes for CASRLDRGNEQFF.

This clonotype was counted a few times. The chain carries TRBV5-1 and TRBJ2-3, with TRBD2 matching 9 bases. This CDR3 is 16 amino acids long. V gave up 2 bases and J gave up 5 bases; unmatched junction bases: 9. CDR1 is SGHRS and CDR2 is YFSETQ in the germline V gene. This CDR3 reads CASSFGAGGRLDTQYF. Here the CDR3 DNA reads TGCGCCAGCAGCTTCGGCGCGGGAGGGCGTCTAGATACGCAGTATTTT.

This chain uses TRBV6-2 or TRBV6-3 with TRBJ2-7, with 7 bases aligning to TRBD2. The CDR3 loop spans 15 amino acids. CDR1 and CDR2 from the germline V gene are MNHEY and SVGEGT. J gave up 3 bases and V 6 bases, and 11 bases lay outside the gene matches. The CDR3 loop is CASSGGGGNFYEQYF. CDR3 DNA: TGTGCCAGCAGCGGAGGCGGGGGTAACTTCTACGAGCAGTACTTC.

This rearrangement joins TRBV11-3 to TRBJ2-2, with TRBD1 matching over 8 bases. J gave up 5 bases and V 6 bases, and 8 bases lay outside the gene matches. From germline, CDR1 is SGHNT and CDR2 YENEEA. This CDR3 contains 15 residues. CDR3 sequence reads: CASRSMTGDTGELFF. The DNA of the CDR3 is TGTGCCAGCAGATCAATGACAGGGGATACCGGGGAGCTGTTTTTT.

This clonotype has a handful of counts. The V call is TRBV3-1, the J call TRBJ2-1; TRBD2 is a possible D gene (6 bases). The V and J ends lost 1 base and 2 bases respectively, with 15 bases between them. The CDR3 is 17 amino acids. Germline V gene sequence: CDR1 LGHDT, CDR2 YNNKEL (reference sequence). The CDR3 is CASSQVSPGLPYNEQFF. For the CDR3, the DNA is TGTGCCAGCAGCCAAGTATCACCGGGACTCCCCTACAATGAGCAGTTCTTC.

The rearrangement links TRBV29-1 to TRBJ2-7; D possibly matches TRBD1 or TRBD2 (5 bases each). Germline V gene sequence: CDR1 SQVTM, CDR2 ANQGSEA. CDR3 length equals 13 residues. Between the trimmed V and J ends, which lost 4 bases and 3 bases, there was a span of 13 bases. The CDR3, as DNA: TGCAGCGTTGCTTGGTCTGGGGGCTACGAGCAGTACTTC. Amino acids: CSVAWSGGYEQYF.

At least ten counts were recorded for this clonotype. In DNA form, the CDR3 reads TGCGCCAGCAGCTTGGAGGCGGGCGGCACTGAAGCTTTCTTT. Residues: CASSLEAGGTEAFF. This chain links TRBV5-1 with TRBJ1-1; D is uncertain. Germline-derived CDR1 and CDR2 are SGHRS and YFSETQ. The CDR3 is made up of 14 amino acids. V was clipped by 0 bases and J by 4 bases, with 10 bases between them.

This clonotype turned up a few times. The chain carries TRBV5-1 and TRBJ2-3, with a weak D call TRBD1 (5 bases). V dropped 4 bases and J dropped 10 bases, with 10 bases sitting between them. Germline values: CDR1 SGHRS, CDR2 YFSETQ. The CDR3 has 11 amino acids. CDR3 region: CASSTDNSQYF. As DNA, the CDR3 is TGCGCCAGCAGCACGGACAATTCGCAGTATTTT.

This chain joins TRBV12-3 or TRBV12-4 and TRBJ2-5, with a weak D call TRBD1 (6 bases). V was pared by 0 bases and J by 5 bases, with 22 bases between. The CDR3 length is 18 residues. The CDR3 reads CASSLARWTVQMGETQYF. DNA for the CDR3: TGTGCCAGCAGTTTAGCGCGGTGGACAGTCCAAATGGGGGAGACCCAGTACTTC.

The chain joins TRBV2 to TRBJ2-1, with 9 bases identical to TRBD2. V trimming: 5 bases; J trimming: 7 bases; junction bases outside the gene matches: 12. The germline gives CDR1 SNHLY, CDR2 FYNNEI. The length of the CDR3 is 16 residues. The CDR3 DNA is TGTGCCAGCAGTCGGGAGCGGCTAGCGGGATTTAATGAGCAGTTCTTC. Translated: CASSRERLAGFNEQFF.

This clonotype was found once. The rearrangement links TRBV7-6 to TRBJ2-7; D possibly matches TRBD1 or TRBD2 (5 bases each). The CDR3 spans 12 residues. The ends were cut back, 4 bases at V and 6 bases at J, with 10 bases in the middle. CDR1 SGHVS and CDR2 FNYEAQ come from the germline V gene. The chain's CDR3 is CASSSEGREQYF. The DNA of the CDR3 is TGTGCCAGCAGCTCAGAGGGGCGCGAGCAGTACTTC.

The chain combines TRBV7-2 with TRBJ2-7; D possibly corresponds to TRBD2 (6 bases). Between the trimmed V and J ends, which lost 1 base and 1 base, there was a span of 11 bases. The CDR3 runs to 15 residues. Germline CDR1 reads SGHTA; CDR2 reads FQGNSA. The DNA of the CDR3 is TGTGCCAGCAGCTTAGGTCTAGCGCTGTCCTACGAGCAGTACTTC. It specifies CASSLGLALSYEQYF.

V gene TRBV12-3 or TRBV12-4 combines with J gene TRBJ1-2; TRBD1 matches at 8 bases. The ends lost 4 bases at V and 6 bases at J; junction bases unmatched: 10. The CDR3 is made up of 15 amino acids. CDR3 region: CASSSFGDRRHGYTF. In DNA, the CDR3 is TGTGCCAGCAGTTCGTTCGGGGACAGGCGCCATGGCTACACCTTC.